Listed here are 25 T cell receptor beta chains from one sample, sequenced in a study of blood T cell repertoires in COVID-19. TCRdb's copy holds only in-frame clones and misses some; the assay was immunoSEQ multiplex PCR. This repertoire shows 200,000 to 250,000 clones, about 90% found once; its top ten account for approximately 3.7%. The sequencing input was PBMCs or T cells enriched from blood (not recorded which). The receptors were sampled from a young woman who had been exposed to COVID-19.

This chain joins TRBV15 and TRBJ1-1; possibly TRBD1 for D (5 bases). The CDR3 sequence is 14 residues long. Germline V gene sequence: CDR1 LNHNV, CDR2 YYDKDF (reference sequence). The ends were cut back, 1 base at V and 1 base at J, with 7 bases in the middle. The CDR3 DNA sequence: TGTGCCACCAGCAGAGTGGGGCCGAACACTGAAGCTTTCTTT. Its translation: CATSRVGPNTEAFF.

The CDR3 DNA reads TGTGCCAGTAGTACCGGGACAGGGTCCTATAATTCACCCCTCCACTTT. Protein sequence: CASSTGTGSYNSPLHF. V and J are TRBV19 and TRBJ1-6, with TRBD1 matching 9 bases. The J segment lost 1 base and the V segment lost 4 bases, leaving 2 bases of the junction unmatched. Germline CDR1 is LNHDA and CDR2 is SQIVND (reference sequence). The CDR3 spans 16 residues.

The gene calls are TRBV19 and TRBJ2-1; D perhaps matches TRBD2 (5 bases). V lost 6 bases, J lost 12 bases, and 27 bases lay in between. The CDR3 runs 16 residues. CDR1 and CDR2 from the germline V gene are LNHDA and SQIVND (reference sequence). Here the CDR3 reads CASSPPVGGRIDGQFF. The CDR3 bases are TGTGCCAGTAGCCCCCCGGTGGGCGGGCGAATAGACGGGCAGTTCTTC.

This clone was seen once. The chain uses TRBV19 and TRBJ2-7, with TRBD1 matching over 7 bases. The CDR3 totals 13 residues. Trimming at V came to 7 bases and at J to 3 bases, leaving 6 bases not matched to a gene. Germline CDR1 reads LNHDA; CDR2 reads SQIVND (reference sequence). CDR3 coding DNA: TGTGCCAGTACCCCATCAGGGGGCTACGAGCAGTACTTC. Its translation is CASTPSGGYEQYF. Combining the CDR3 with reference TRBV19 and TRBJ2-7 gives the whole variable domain DGGITQSPKYLFRKEGQNVTLSCEQNLNHDAMYWYRQDPGQGLRLIYYSQIVNDFQKGDIAEGYSVSREKKESFPLTVTSAQKNPTAFYLCASTPSGGYEQYFGPGTRLTVT.

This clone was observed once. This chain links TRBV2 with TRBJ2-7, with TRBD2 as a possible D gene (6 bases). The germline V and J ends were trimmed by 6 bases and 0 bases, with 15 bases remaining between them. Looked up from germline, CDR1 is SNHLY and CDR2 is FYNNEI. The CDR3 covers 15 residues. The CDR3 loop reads CASRPLADSSYEQYF. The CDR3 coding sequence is TGTGCCAGCAGACCCTTAGCGGATAGCTCCTACGAGCAGTACTTC.

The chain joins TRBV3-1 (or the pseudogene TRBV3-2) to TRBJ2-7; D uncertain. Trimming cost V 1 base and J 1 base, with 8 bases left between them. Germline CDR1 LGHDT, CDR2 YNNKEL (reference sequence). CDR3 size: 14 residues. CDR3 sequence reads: CASSQGAGSYEQYF. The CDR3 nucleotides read TGTGCCAGCAGCCAAGGGGCAGGTTCCTACGAGCAGTACTTC.

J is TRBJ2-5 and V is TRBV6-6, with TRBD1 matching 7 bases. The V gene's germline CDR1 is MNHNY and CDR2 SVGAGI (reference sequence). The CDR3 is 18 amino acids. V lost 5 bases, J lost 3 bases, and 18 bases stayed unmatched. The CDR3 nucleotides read TGTGCCAGCAGTCAGCTACTTCTACTCCTAACAGGGGAAGAGACCCAGTACTTC. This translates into CASSQLLLLLTGEETQYF.

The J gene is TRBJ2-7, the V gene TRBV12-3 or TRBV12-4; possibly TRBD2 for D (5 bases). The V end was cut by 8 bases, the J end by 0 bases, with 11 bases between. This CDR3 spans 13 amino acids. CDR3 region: CASGGYHSYEQYF. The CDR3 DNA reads TGTGCCAGCGGAGGCTACCACTCCTACGAGCAGTACTTC.

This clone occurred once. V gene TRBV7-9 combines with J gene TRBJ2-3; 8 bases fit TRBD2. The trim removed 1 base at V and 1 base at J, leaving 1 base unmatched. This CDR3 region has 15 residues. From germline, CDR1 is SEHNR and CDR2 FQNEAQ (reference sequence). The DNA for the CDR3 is TGTGCCAGCAGCTTAGTTAGCGGGGGCACAGATACGCAGTATTTT. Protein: CASSLVSGGTDTQYF.

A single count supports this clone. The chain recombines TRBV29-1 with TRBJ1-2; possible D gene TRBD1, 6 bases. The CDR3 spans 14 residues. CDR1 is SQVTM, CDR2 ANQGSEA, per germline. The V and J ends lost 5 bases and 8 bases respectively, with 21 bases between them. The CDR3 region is CSVLLQGSSGGYTF. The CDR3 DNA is TGCAGCGTTCTCCTACAGGGAAGTTCGGGCGGCTACACCTTC.

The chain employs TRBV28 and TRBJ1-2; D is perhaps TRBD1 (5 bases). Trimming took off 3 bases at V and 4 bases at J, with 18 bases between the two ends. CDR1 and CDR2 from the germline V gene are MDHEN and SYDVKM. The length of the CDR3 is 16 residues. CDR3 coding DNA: TGTGCCAGCAGTTTTTCTTTGACAGTTGGTCCCTATGGCTACACCTTC. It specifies CASSFSLTVGPYGYTF.

CDR3 in DNA: TGTGCCAGCAGCTTAGACAGGGGAACTTATGACGAGCAGTACTTC. It codes for CASSLDRGTYDEQYF. The chain recombines TRBV7-9 with TRBJ2-7; 7 positions agree with TRBD1. After removal of 1 base from V and 5 bases from J, the junction contained 8 bases not matched to a gene. This CDR3 comprises 15 residues. Germline V gene sequence: CDR1 SEHNR, CDR2 FQNEAQ (reference sequence).

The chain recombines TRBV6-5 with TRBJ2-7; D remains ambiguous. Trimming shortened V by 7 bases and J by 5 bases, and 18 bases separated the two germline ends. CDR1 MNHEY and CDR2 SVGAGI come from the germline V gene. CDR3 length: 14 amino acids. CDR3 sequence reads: CASTPTTSIHEQYF. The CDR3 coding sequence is TGTGCCAGCACCCCGACAACCTCGATCCACGAGCAGTACTTC.

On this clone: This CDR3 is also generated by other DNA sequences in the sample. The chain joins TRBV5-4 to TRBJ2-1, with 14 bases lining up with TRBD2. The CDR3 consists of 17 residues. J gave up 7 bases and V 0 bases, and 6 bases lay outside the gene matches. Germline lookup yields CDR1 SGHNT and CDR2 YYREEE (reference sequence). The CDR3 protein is CASSLGLAGGPRNEQFF. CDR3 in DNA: TGTGCCAGCAGCTTGGGACTAGCGGGAGGGCCCAGGAATGAGCAGTTCTTC.

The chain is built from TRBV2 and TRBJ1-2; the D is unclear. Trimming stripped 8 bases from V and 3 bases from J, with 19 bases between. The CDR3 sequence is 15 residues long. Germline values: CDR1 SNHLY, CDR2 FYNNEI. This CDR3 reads CASGRDFTADYGYTF. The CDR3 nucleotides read TGTGCCAGCGGTCGAGACTTTACAGCGGACTATGGCTACACCTTC.

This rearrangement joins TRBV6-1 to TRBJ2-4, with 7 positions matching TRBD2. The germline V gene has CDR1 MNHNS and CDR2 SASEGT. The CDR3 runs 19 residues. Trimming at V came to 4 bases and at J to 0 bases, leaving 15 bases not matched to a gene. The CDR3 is CASSARLADGILAKNIQYF. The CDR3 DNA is TGTGCCAGCAGTGCCCGACTAGCTGATGGCATTTTAGCCAAAAACATTCAGTACTTC.

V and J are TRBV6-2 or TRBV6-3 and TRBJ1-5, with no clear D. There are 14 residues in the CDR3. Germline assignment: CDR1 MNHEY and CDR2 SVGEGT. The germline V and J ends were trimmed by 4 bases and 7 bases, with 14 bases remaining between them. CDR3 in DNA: TGTGCCAGCAGTTTTCGACTTGGGTTCCAGCCCCAGCATTTT. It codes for CASSFRLGFQPQHF.

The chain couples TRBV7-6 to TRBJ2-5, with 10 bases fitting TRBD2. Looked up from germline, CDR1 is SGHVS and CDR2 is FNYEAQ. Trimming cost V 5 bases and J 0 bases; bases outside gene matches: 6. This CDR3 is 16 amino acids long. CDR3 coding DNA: TGTGCCAGCAGCCGACGGACTAGCGGAAACCAAGAGACCCAGTACTTC. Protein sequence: CASSRRTSGNQETQYF. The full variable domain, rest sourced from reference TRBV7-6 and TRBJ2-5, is GAGVSQSPRYKVTKRGQDVALRCDPISGHVSLYWYRQALGQGPEFLTYFNYEAQQDKSGLPNDRFSAERPEGSISTLTIQRTEQRDSAMYRCASSRRTSGNQETQYFGPGTRLLVL.

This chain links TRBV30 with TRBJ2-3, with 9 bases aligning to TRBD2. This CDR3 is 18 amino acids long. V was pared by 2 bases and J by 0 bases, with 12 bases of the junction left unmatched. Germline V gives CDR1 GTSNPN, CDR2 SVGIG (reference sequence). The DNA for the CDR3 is TGTGCCTGGAGTAATGGTGGCGGGAGGGTACCTAGCACAGATACGCAGTATTTT. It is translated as CAWSNGGGRVPSTDTQYF.

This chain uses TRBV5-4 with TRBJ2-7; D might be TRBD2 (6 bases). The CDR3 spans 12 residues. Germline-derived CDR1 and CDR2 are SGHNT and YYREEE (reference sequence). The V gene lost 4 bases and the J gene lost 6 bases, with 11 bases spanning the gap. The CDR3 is CASSRDSVEQYF. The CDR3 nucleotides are TGTGCCAGCAGCAGGGACTCTGTCGAGCAGTACTTC.

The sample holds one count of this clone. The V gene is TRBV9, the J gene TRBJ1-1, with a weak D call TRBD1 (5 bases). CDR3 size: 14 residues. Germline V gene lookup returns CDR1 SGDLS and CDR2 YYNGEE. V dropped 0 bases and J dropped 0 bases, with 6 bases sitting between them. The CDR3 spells CASSVGDLNTEAFF. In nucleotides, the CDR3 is TGTGCCAGCAGCGTAGGGGACTTGAACACTGAAGCTTTCTTT.

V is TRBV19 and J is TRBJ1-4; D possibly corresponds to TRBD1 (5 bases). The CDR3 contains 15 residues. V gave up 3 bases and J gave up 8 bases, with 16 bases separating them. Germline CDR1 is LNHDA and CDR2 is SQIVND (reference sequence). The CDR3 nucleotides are TGTGCCAGTAGTATCCCCACAGGAGCTTTAGAAAAACTGTTTTTT. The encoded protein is CASSIPTGALEKLFF.

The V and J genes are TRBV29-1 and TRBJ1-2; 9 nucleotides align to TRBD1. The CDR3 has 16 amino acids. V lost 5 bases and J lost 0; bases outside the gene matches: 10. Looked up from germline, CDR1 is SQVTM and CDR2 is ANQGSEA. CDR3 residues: CSVTGGGISANYGYTF. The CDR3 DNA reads TGCAGCGTTACAGGGGGCGGGATTTCGGCTAACTATGGCTACACCTTC.

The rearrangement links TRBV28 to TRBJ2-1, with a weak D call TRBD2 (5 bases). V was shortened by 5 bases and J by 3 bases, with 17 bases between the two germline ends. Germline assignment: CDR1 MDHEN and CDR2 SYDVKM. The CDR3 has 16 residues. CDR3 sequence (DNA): TGTGCCAGCAGTCTCCCGGGCGGGCGCCTCTACAATGAGCAGTTCTTC. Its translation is CASSLPGGRLYNEQFF.

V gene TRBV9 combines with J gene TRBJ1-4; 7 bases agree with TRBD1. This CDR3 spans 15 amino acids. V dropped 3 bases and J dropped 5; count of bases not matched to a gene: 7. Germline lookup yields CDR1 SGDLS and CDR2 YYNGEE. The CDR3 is CASSADRALNEKLFF. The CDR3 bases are TGTGCCAGCAGCGCTGACAGGGCCCTGAATGAAAAACTGTTTTTT.